One and the same sample provided the 8 T cell receptor beta chains below, sequenced in a study of blood T cell repertoires in COVID-19. TCRdb's copy holds only in-frame clones and misses some; the assay was immunoSEQ multiplex PCR. The sample carries about 320,000 clones, 88% recorded once. Source material: peripheral blood. The receptor set was obtained from a woman aged 25 to 39 with COVID-19, enrolled during active disease.

The chain joins TRBV5-1 to TRBJ1-1; no clear D gene. The V gene lost 4 bases and the J gene lost 5 bases, with 15 bases spanning the gap. The CDR3 length is 14 residues. Germline V gene data show CDR1 as SGHRS and CDR2 as YFSETQ. The CDR3: CASSDQVPGTEAFF. CDR3 nucleotide sequence: TGCGCCAGCAGCGACCAAGTACCGGGGACTGAAGCTTTCTTT.

This clone was counted a single time. This rearrangement joins TRBV27 to TRBJ2-2; tentative D call: TRBD1 (6 bases). V was trimmed by 3 bases and J by 9 bases, leaving 14 bases between them. CDR1 is MNHEY, CDR2 SMNVEV, per germline (reference sequence). The CDR3 runs to 14 residues. The CDR3 nucleotides are TGTGCCAGCAGTTTTGGGACCCAGGGGTGGGAGCTGTTTTTT. It codes for CASSFGTQGWELFF.

The chain has TRBV10-3 and TRBJ2-3; 7 bases align to TRBD2. The CDR3 sequence is 15 residues long. Germline CDR1 ENHRY, CDR2 SYGVKD. Trimming at V came to 2 bases and at J to 2 bases, leaving 4 bases not matched to a gene. The CDR3 loop is CAISERGGDTDTQYF. The CDR3, as DNA: TGTGCCATCAGTGAGCGGGGAGGGGACACAGATACGCAGTATTTT.

The V gene is TRBV27, the J gene TRBJ1-6; TRBD1 is a possible D gene (5 bases). CDR1 is MNHEY, CDR2 SMNVEV, per germline (reference sequence). Trimming took off 6 bases at V and 7 bases at J, with 10 bases between the two ends. This CDR3 is built from 13 residues. The CDR3: CASRSGPNSPLHF. The CDR3 DNA is TGTGCCAGCAGATCAGGGCCCAATTCACCCCTCCACTTT.

V usage is TRBV27 and J usage is TRBJ1-3; no firm D call. Germline V CDR1 and CDR2: MNHEY, SMNVEV (reference sequence). This CDR3 region has 13 residues. V was clipped by 6 bases and J by 0 bases, with 6 bases between them. The DNA for the CDR3 is TGTGCCAGCAGGTCTAACTCTGGAAACACCATATATTTT. This gives the protein CASRSNSGNTIYF.

Note on this clone: A far larger clone is only one base removed, so a read error is likely. The chain uses TRBV11-1 and TRBJ2-1, with 12 bases that match TRBD2. CDR1 is SGHAT, CDR2 FQDESV, per germline (reference sequence). This CDR3 has 15 residues. The ends lost 5 bases at V and 3 bases at J; junction bases unmatched: 2. CDR3 residues: CASSPTSGGYNEQFF. As DNA, the CDR3 is TGTGCCAGCAGCCCGACTAGCGGGGGCTACAATGAGCAGTTCTTC.

The J gene is TRBJ2-5, the V gene TRBV7-2, with 8 bases aligning to TRBD2. This CDR3 is built from 15 residues. V shed 3 bases, J shed 5 bases, and the junction held 8 bases outside the gene matches. Germline CDR1 is SGHTA and CDR2 is FQGNSA. DNA for the CDR3: TGTGCCAGCAGCTTCCCGCGGGGGGCTGGGGAGACCCAGTACTTC. It encodes CASSFPRGAGETQYF.

The chain couples TRBV9 to TRBJ1-2; 7 nucleotides line up with TRBD1. CDR1 and CDR2 (germline): SGDLS, YYNGEE. The J segment lost 6 bases and the V segment lost 1 base, leaving 6 bases of the junction unmatched. This CDR3 comprises 14 residues. The CDR3, as DNA: TGTGCCAGCAGCGTACTACAGGGGCTCCATGGCTACACCTTC. Protein product: CASSVLQGLHGYTF. Variable domain in full (rest from reference TRBV9 and TRBJ1-2): DSGVTQTPKHLITATGQRVTLRCSPRSGDLSVYWYQQSLDQGLQFLIQYYNGEERAKGNILERFSAQQFPDLHSELNLSSLELGDSALYFCASSVLQGLHGYTFGSGTRLTVV.